This T cell receptor (beta chain) is drawn from a study of T cells in Graves' hyperthyroidism and ophthalmopathy. Findings and caveats of the study: The model predicted ophthalmopathy a median roughly six months before onset. Ophthalmopathy was told apart from stable hyperthyroidism by a 13 V-J model.

Amplification yielded TCR beta CDR3 regions, with RNA transcripts as the source. The TCR CDR3 was amplified in a first-round RT-PCR using the HTBI primer set. TCRdb re-called the multiplex PCR reads through MiXCR, storing one row per CDR3 protein. The sample holds hundreds of thousands of distinct CDR3 sequences, approximately 44% seen once. Unmatched junction bases numbered 7, after V lost 4 bases and J lost 7 bases. The CDR3 is made up of 15 amino acids. Germline V gene data show CDR1 as MNHEY and CDR2 as SVGAGI. In this sample, this clonotype turned up a few times. Antigen unknown. Exclusion criteria comprised uncontrolled infection, other autoimmune disease, pregnancy or lactation.

This clonotype originated in a woman younger than 35 with Graves' hyperthyroidism. This sequence joins TRBV6-5 and TRBJ1-2; 12 nucleotides line up with TRBD1. Sequencing input: peripheral blood or thyroid tissue (not recorded which). CDR3 sequence (DNA): TGTGCCAGCAGTTTCGGGACAGGGGGCCTGGTTGGCTACACCTTC. Protein: CASSFGTGGLVGYTF.